The present T cell receptor beta chain was sequenced within a study of shared clonotypes between healthy human individuals. Across the study: Researchers assigned three CD4 naive, three CD4 memory, two CD8 naive and one CD8 memory plate to each donor.

Profiled with immunoSEQ multiplex PCR; TCRdb holds only in-frame clones, not every one. This sample has over a million clones, with roughly 96% found just once. Per germline, CDR1 SEHNR and CDR2 FQNEAQ (reference sequence). The germline V and J ends were trimmed by 0 bases and 7 bases, with 11 bases remaining between them. The CDR3 has 14 amino acids. The sequenced sample consisted of naive CD4+ T cells sorted from blood. Subset denoted: CD45RA+ positively selected. The V gene is TRBV7-9, the J gene TRBJ2-3; D is unresolved. This clonotype was sampled from a man in his thirties or forties in good health. This chain's CDR3 is CASSLATGQNTQYF. The CDR3 DNA sequence: TGTGCCAGCAGCTTAGCCACTGGGCAGAATACGCAGTATTTT.